The 6 T cell receptor beta chains below come from one sample, sequenced in a study of T cell repertoires in cytomegalovirus infection (dated by TCRdb to between 2018 and 2020). Instrument used: Illumina HiSeq 1500. The raw public data were reprocessed by TCRdb itself: fastp quality trimming at Q25, MiXCR clonotype calling, in-frame beta chains only. Here each entry gathers all rows of one CDR3 protein and keeps the most common genes and DNA. The sample yields about 570,000 distinct CDR3 sequences; under 45% were counted once. The ten largest clones take up over 45% of the sample. These receptors have no identified antigens. What this sample's treatment or condition label stands for: in vitro stimulation with specific CMV peptide epitopes to enrich CMV-specific T cells. The sample consisted of cultured PBMCs, taken from culture after CMV antigen stimulation. Source of these receptors: a human donor in good health (CMV status not recorded). Some clones in this sample may be carry-over from other donors' samples.

Comment on this clonotype: Since no conserved phenylalanine or tryptophan closes the CDR3, a read error is the likely cause. V and J are TRBV12-3 or TRBV12-4 and TRBJ2-2; 7 bases map to TRBD2. V gave up 2 bases and J gave up 8 bases; unmatched junction bases: 2. The CDR3 spans 13 residues. CDR3 nucleotides: TGTGCCAGCAGTTTAACGGGGGGAGGGGAGCTGTTTTTG. Its protein product is CASSLTGGGELFL.

The chain is built from TRBV2 and TRBJ1-6; the D is unclear. CDR3 length equals 15 residues. CDR1 is SNHLY, CDR2 FYNNEI, per germline. V shed 1 base and J shed 8 bases, with 12 bases lying between them. The CDR3 DNA reads TGTGCCAGCAGTGAAGAGGTCGTGGTTCATTCACCCCTCCACTTT. Translation gives CASSEEVVVHSPLHF.

The chain employs TRBV7-8 and TRBJ2-6; D is possibly TRBD1 (6 bases). Germline V gene data show CDR1 as SGHVS and CDR2 as FQNEAQ. V was trimmed by 5 bases and J by 0 bases, leaving 11 bases between them. The CDR3 loop spans 16 amino acids. The CDR3 here is CASSPRQVSGANVLTF. DNA for the CDR3: TGTGCCAGCAGCCCAAGACAGGTCTCTGGGGCCAACGTCCTGACTTTC.

DNA for the CDR3: TGTGCCAGCAGCTCCTTCGGGCGGGAACCGTCAGGGGAGACCCAGTACTTC. As protein: CASSSFGREPSGETQYF. The J gene is TRBJ2-5, the V gene TRBV7-9; D is perhaps TRBD2 (6 bases). Trimming stripped 4 bases from V and 5 bases from J, with 23 bases between. Germline V gene data show CDR1 as SEHNR and CDR2 as FQNEAQ (reference sequence). This CDR3 comprises 17 residues. Full variable domain (outside the CDR3, taken from reference TRBV7-9 and TRBJ2-5): DTGVSQNPRHKITKRGQNVTFRCDPISEHNRLYWYRQTLGQGPEFLTYFQNEAQLEKSRLLSDRFSAERPKGSFSTLEIQRTEQGDSAMYLCASSSFGREPSGETQYFGPGTRLLVL.

This clonotype appeared a few times. J is TRBJ1-2 and V is TRBV12-3 or TRBV12-4; D is possibly TRBD1 (6 bases). This CDR3 spans 14 amino acids. V was pared by 4 bases and J by 4 bases, with 13 bases between. CDR3 bases: TGTGCCAGCAGTTCGGGGGCGACAGGCTATGGCTACACCTTC. Translation gives CASSSGATGYGYTF.

Points on this clonotype: It is likely a read error, because the conserved phenylalanine at the end of the CDR3 is missing. The V gene is TRBV7-2, the J gene TRBJ2-5; 7 bases line up with TRBD1. This CDR3 has 13 residues. Germline CDR1 and CDR2: SGHTA and FQGNSA. Germline trimming cut 5 bases from V and 6 bases from J; bases unmatched to any gene: 6. The DNA for the CDR3 is TGTGCCAGCAGCCGGACAGGCACAAAGACCCAGTACCTC. This encodes CASSRTGTKTQYL.